One and the same sample provided the 22 T cell receptor beta chains below, sequenced in a study of blood T cell repertoires in COVID-19. Libraries were prepared by immunoSEQ multiplex PCR; TCRdb keeps only in-frame clonotypes and omits some of them. The table records roughly 390,000 clones, around 87% of them present only once. Sequencing was done on a sample of peripheral blood. Receptors were obtained from a woman aged 25 to 39 with COVID-19, enrolled during active disease.

This clone was recorded a few times. The rearrangement joins TRBV6-4 to TRBJ2-3; the D gene is possibly TRBD2 (5 bases). The CDR3 has 13 residues. With 3 bases removed from V and 6 bases from J, the gap between germline ends came to 10 bases. Germline V gene sequence: CDR1 MRHNA, CDR2 SNTAGT. CDR3 DNA sequence: TGTGCCAGCAGTGAGAGCCGAGGGGATACGCAGTATTTT. It codes for CASSESRGDTQYF.

This chain uses TRBV28 with TRBJ2-4, with D hard to call. The germline V gene has CDR1 MDHEN and CDR2 SYDVKM. V lost 5 bases, J lost 0 bases, and 14 bases lay in between. The CDR3 extends over 16 amino acids. CDR3 DNA sequence: TGTGCCAGCAGTCACCGGTTTCCCTCAGCCAAAAACATTCAGTACTTC. Translated, it gives CASSHRFPSAKNIQYF.

This chain joins TRBV5-1 and TRBJ2-7; possible D gene TRBD2, 6 bases. Trimming pared 1 base from V and 6 bases from J, leaving 14 bases between. Germline CDR1 and CDR2: SGHRS and YFSETQ. The CDR3 length is 14 residues. The CDR3 DNA reads as TGCGCCAGCAGCTTGTGGCTTTCCGGGGGCGAGCAGTACTTC. Protein product: CASSLWLSGGEQYF.

The rearrangement uses TRBV23-1 and TRBJ2-3, with 10 bases that match TRBD1. TRBV23-1 qualifies as an ORF whose function is uncertain. J gave up 5 bases and V 0 bases, and 2 bases lay outside the gene matches. The CDR3 has 15 residues. The chain's CDR3 is CASSQSRDRGDTQYF. Here the CDR3 DNA reads TGCGCCAGCAGTCAATCGAGGGACAGGGGAGATACGCAGTATTTT.

The CDR3 coding sequence is TGTGCCAGCAGTTACATTCAGGGTCATAATTCACCCCTCCACTTT. This encodes CASSYIQGHNSPLHF. This sequence joins TRBV6-5 and TRBJ1-6; a possible D gene is TRBD1 (5 bases). Germline-derived CDR1 and CDR2 are MNHEY and SVGAGI. With 2 bases removed from V and 5 bases from J, the gap between germline ends came to 10 bases. The CDR3 has 15 residues.

A remark on this clone: Other nucleotide sequences from this sample produce the same CDR3. This chain links TRBV5-1 with TRBJ1-1, with a possible D match to TRBD1 (6 bases). Trimming stripped 2 bases from V and 2 bases from J, with 7 bases between. Per the germline V gene, CDR1 is SGHRS and CDR2 is YFSETQ. The CDR3 spans 13 residues. The CDR3 loop is CASSLGGNTEAFF. The CDR3 bases are TGCGCCAGCAGCTTAGGGGGAAACACTGAAGCTTTCTTT.

Only a few counts were recorded for this clone. One end of the junction is discordant with germline, which a read error may explain. Different DNA sequences within this sample yield the same CDR3. This chain uses TRBV28 with TRBJ2-7; 8 positions agree with TRBD1. This CDR3 is built from 15 residues. Germline V gene lookup returns CDR1 MDHEN and CDR2 SYDVKM. Here the CDR3 DNA reads TGTGCTAGCAGTCCAGGGGGCGGGCCCTCCTACGAGCAGTACTTC. This encodes CASSPGGGPSYEQYF.

The gene calls are TRBV30 and TRBJ1-5, with 7 positions matching TRBD1. Germline trimming cut 2 bases from V and 1 base from J; bases unmatched to any gene: 8. The length of the CDR3 is 16 residues. The V gene's germline CDR1 is GTSNPN and CDR2 SVGIG (reference sequence). CDR3 DNA sequence: TGTGCCTGGAGTACGACAGGGAGGCGAAGCAATCAGCCCCAGCATTTT. Translation: CAWSTTGRRSNQPQHF.

The chain combines TRBV10-1 with TRBJ2-7, with D possibly being TRBD2 (5 bases). The germline V gene encodes CDR1 WNHNN and CDR2 SYGVQD (reference sequence). CDR3 length: 17 amino acids. V was cut by 0 bases and J by 2 bases, with 17 bases left in between. The CDR3 sequence: CASSESGLGGRPYEQYF. CDR3 DNA: TGCGCCAGCAGTGAGTCGGGATTAGGTGGGAGACCCTACGAGCAGTACTTC.

The chain employs TRBV24-1 and TRBJ1-4; TRBD1 agrees at 8 bases. After removal of 5 bases from V and 4 bases from J, the junction contained 5 bases not matched to a gene. The CDR3 runs 15 residues. Germline-derived CDR1 and CDR2 are KGHDR and SFDVKD. This chain's CDR3 is CATSAGQEFNEKLFF. In nucleotides, the CDR3 is TGTGCCACCAGTGCGGGACAGGAGTTTAATGAAAAACTGTTTTTT.

V gene TRBV28 combines with J gene TRBJ2-2; the D gene is possibly TRBD1 (5 bases). The CDR3 is 17 amino acids. Trimming removed 1 base from V and 0 bases from J, with 12 bases in between. Per germline, CDR1 MDHEN and CDR2 SYDVKM. This chain's CDR3 is CASSLSPGIPNTGELFF. CDR3 DNA: TGTGCCAGCAGTTTATCCCCAGGGATCCCGAACACCGGGGAGCTGTTTTTT.

The chain couples TRBV27 to TRBJ2-7; 7 bases line up with TRBD2. CDR1 and CDR2 from the germline V gene are MNHEY and SMNVEV (reference sequence). Unmatched junction bases numbered 9, after V lost 3 bases and J lost 1 base. The CDR3 loop spans 16 amino acids. The CDR3 DNA sequence: TGTGCCAGCAGTTTTCTTGGGGCGGGAGTATCCTACGAGCAGTACTTC. Its translation is CASSFLGAGVSYEQYF.

V is TRBV28 and J is TRBJ1-2, with D possibly matching TRBD1 (5 bases). The CDR3 runs to 15 residues. V was pared by 3 bases and J by 4 bases, with 15 bases between. Germline V gene lookup returns CDR1 MDHEN and CDR2 SYDVKM. CDR3 region: CASSFPMGGAYGYTF. The CDR3 bases are TGTGCCAGCAGTTTCCCCATGGGAGGGGCCTATGGCTACACCTTC.

The chain is built from TRBV28 and TRBJ2-7; 9 nucleotides align to TRBD2. CDR3 length: 17 residues. V trimming: 4 bases; J trimming: 1 base; junction bases outside the gene matches: 11. Germline loops: CDR1 MDHEN, CDR2 SYDVKM. In nucleotides, the CDR3 is TGTGCCAGCAGTTCACGACGGACTAGCGACTTATCCTACGAGCAGTACTTC. It specifies CASSSRRTSDLSYEQYF.

This chain joins TRBV19 and TRBJ2-1; 9 bases map to TRBD1. Germline-derived CDR1 and CDR2 are LNHDA and SQIVND (reference sequence). The J segment lost 15 bases and the V segment lost 5 bases, leaving 11 bases of the junction unmatched. The CDR3 sequence is 13 residues long. The CDR3 here is CASSLTPTGGRFF. The DNA of the CDR3 is TGTGCCAGTAGTTTAACTCCGACAGGGGGAAGGTTCTTC.

This clone was picked up a small number of times. The rearrangement uses TRBV6-5 and TRBJ1-2, with D unresolved. The CDR3 covers 13 residues. Germline CDR1 reads MNHEY; CDR2 reads SVGAGI. V was shortened by 10 bases and J by 1 base, with 13 bases between the two germline ends. The CDR3 is CATHLEVNYGYTF. CDR3 in DNA: TGTGCCACACACCTCGAGGTTAACTATGGCTACACCTTC.

V and J are TRBV5-1 and TRBJ2-7; D is uncertain. V lost 5 bases to trimming and J lost 4 bases, with 10 bases between them. Germline lookup yields CDR1 SGHRS and CDR2 YFSETQ. The CDR3 sequence is 12 residues long. This chain's CDR3 is CASRLHQYEQYF. The CDR3 DNA follows: TGCGCCAGCAGACTACACCAATACGAGCAGTACTTC.

The genes are TRBV2 and TRBJ2-5, with D unresolved. The germline V and J ends were trimmed by 6 bases and 0 bases, with 5 bases remaining between them. Germline assignment: CDR1 SNHLY and CDR2 FYNNEI. The CDR3 totals 12 residues. This CDR3 reads CASRADQETQYF. The CDR3, as DNA: TGTGCCAGCAGGGCAGACCAAGAGACCCAGTACTTC.

The chain has TRBV2 and TRBJ2-7, with 9 bases lining up with TRBD2. This CDR3 has 15 residues. Trimming cost V 5 bases and J 6 bases; bases outside gene matches: 11. From germline, CDR1 is SNHLY and CDR2 FYNNEI. The CDR3: CASSTSGRLTPEQYF. In DNA form, the CDR3 reads TGTGCCAGCAGTACCAGCGGGAGGCTAACCCCCGAGCAGTACTTC.

The chain is built from TRBV18 and TRBJ2-3; 7 positions match TRBD1. This CDR3 contains 15 residues. The trim removed 0 bases at V and 0 bases at J, leaving 0 bases unmatched. Germline V gives CDR1 KGHSH, CDR2 LQKENI. The CDR3 coding sequence is TGTGCCAGCTCACCACCGGGACAGAGCACAGATACGCAGTATTTT. Residues: CASSPPGQSTDTQYF.

This chain connects TRBV4-1 to TRBJ2-7; 12 bases map to TRBD2. V lost 2 bases and J lost 7; bases outside the gene matches: 18. Germline assignment: CDR1 MGHRA and CDR2 YSYEKL. The CDR3 totals 19 residues. The CDR3 coding sequence is TGCGCCAGCAGCCAAAGAGGGGACCCTAGCGGGAGGGCCTTTGGAGAGCAGTACTTC. This translates into CASSQRGDPSGRAFGEQYF.

This chain connects TRBV6-2 or TRBV6-3 to TRBJ2-5, with TRBD1 identical over 9 bases. The CDR3 has 15 residues. The trim removed 4 bases at V and 6 bases at J, leaving 9 bases unmatched. Looked up from germline, CDR1 is MNHEY and CDR2 is SVGEGT. The CDR3 protein is CASSLGGQGWQTQYF. CDR3 bases: TGTGCCAGCAGTTTAGGGGGACAGGGTTGGCAGACCCAGTACTTC.